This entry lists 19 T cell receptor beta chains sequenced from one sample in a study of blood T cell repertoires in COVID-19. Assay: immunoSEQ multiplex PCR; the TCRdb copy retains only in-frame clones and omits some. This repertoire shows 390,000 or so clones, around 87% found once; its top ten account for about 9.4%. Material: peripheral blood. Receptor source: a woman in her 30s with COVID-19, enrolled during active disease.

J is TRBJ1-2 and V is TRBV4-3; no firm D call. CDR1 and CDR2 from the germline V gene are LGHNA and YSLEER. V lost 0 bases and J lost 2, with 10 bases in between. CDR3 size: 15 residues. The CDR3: CASSQDDGRNYGYTF. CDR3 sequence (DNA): TGCGCCAGCAGCCAAGATGACGGCAGGAACTATGGCTACACCTTC.

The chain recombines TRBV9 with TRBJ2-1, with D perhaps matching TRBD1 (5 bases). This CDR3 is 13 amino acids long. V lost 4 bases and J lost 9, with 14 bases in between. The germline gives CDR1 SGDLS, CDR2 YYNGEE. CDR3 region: CASSPLARGEQFF. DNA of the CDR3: TGTGCCAGCAGCCCTCTTGCTAGGGGTGAGCAGTTCTTC.

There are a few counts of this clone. The CDR3: CATSDHGEREQYF. In DNA form, the CDR3 reads TGTGCCACCAGTGATCACGGGGAGCGCGAGCAGTACTTC. V usage is TRBV24-1 and J usage is TRBJ2-7; D possibly corresponds to TRBD2 (5 bases). The CDR3 consists of 13 residues. Trimming removed 3 bases from V and 6 bases from J, with 11 bases in between. Germline V gives CDR1 KGHDR, CDR2 SFDVKD.

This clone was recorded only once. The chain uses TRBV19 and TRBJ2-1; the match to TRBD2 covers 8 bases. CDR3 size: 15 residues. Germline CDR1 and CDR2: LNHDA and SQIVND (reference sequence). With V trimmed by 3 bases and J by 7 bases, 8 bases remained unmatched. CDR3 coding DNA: TGTGCCAGTAGTATTTCAGCGGGAGTTTTAAATGAGCAGTTCTTC. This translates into CASSISAGVLNEQFF.

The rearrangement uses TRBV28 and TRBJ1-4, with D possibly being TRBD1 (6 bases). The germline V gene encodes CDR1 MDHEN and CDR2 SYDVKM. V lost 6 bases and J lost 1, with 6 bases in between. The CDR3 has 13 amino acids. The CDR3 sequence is CASRDRTNEKLFF. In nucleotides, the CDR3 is TGTGCCAGCAGGGACAGAACTAATGAAAAACTGTTTTTT.

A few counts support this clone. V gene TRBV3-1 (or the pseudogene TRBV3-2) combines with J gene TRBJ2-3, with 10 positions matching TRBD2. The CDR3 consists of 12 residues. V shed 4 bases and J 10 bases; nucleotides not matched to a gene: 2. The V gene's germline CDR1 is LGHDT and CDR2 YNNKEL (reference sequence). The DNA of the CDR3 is TGTGCCAGCAGCCCTGGACTAGCGGCGCAGTATTTT. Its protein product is CASSPGLAAQYF.

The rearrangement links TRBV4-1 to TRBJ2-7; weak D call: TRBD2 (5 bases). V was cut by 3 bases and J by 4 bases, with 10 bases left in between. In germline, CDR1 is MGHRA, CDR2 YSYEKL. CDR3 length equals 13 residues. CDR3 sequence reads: CASSQGVGYEQYF. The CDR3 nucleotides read TGCGCCAGCAGCCAGGGAGTTGGGTACGAGCAGTACTTC.

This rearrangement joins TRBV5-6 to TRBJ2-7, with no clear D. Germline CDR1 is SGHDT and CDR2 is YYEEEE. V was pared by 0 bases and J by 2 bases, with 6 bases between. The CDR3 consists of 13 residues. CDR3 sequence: CASSLALAYEQYF. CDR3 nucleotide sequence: TGTGCCAGCAGCTTGGCACTTGCCTACGAGCAGTACTTC.

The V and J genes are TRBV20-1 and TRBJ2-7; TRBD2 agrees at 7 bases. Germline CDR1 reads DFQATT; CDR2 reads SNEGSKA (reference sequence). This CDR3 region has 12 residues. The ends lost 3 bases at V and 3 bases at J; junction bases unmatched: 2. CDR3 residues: CSASPSGYEQYF. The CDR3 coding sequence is TGCAGTGCTAGTCCTAGCGGCTACGAGCAGTACTTC.

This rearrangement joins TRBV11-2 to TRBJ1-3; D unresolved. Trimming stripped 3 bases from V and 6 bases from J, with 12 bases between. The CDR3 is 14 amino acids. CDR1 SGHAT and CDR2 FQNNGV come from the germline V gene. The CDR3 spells CASSFRVPSNTIYF. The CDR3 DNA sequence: TGTGCCAGCAGCTTCCGGGTCCCCTCAAACACCATATATTTT.

DNA for the CDR3: TGTGCCATCAGTGAGTCGGTCAGTAACTATGGCTACACCTTC. This sequence encodes CAISESVSNYGYTF. This sequence joins TRBV10-3 and TRBJ1-2; D unresolved. CDR3 length: 14 amino acids. Per the germline V gene, CDR1 is ENHRY and CDR2 is SYGVKD. V shed 0 bases and J shed 1 base, with 6 bases lying between them.

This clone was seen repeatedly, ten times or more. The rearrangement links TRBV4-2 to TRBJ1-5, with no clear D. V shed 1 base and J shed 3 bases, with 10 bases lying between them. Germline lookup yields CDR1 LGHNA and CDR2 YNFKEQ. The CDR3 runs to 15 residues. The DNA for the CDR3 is TGTGCCAGCAGCCAAGTTGAACAGATCAATCAGCCCCAGCATTTT. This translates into CASSQVEQINQPQHF.

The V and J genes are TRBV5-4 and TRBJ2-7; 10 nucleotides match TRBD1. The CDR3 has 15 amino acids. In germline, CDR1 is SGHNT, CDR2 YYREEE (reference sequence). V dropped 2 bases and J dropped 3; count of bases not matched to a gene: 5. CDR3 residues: CASSFSGTGDYEQYF. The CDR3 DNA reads TGTGCCAGCAGCTTTTCCGGGACAGGGGACTACGAGCAGTACTTC.

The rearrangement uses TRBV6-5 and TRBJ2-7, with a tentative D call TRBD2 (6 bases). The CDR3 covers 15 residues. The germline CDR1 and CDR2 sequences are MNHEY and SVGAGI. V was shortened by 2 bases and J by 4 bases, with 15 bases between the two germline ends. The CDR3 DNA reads TGTGCCAGCAGTTACGAAGAGGGGAGGATATACGAGCAGTACTTC. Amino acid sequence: CASSYEEGRIYEQYF.

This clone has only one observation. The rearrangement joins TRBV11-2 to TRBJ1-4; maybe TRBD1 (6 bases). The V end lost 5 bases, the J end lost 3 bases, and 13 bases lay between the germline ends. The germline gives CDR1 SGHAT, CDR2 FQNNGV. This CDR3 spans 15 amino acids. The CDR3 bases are TGTGCCAGCAGCGATCTCAGGGGTGCTAATGAAAAACTGTTTTTT. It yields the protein CASSDLRGANEKLFF.

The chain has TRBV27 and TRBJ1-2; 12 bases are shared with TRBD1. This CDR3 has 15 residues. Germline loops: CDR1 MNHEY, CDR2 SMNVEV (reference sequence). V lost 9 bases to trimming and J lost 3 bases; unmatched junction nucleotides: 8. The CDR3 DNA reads TGTGCCAGTCGGGACAGGGGGCGAAATGACTATGGCTACACCTTC. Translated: CASRDRGRNDYGYTF.

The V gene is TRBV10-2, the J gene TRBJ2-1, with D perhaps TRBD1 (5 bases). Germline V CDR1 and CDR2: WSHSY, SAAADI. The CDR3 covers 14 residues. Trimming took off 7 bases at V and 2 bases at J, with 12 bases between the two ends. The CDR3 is CASMRQRAYNEQFF. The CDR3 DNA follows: TGCGCCAGCATGCGACAGAGAGCCTACAATGAGCAGTTCTTC.

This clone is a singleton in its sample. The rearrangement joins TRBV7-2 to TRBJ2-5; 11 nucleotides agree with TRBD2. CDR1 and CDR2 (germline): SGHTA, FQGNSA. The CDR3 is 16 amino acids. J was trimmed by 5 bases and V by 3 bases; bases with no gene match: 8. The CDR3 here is CASSLTVAGGAETQYF. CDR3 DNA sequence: TGTGCCAGCAGCTTGACCGTAGCGGGAGGGGCGGAGACCCAGTACTTC.

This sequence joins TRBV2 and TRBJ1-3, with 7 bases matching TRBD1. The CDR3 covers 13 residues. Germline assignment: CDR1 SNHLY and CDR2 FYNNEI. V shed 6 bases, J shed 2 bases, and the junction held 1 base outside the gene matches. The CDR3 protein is CASRQGPGNTIYF. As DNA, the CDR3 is TGTGCCAGCAGACAGGGGCCTGGAAACACCATATATTTT.